These 2 T cell receptor beta chains were all obtained from the same sample, sequenced in a study of T cells in Graves' hyperthyroidism and ophthalmopathy. Researchers took RNA transcripts and amplified the TCR beta CDR3 regions from them. HTBI primers were employed in a first-round RT-PCR of the TCR CDR3. In TCRdb, the multiplex PCR reads were re-called with MiXCR into one record per CDR3 protein. The table includes hundreds of thousands of distinct CDR3 sequences, about 24% detected once. Sequenced input: blood. The receptors shown here come from a woman aged 25 to 45 with Graves' ophthalmopathy.

The genes are TRBV4-1 and TRBJ2-2; D call uncertain. This CDR3 has 15 amino acids. Trimming stripped 0 bases from V and 6 bases from J, with 11 bases between. In germline, CDR1 is MGHRA, CDR2 YSYEKL. CDR3 protein: CASSQDSGRAGELFF. The DNA of the CDR3 is TGCGCCAGCAGCCAAGATTCGGGCCGAGCCGGGGAGCTGTTTTTT.

This clonotype was seen many times. This sequence joins TRBV12-3 or TRBV12-4 and TRBJ1-3; TRBD1 is a possible D gene (6 bases). There are 14 residues in the CDR3. Trimming pared 5 bases from V and 3 bases from J, leaving 11 bases between. The CDR3 loop reads CASSLTGFGNTIYF. In DNA, the CDR3 is TGTGCCAGCAGTCTTACAGGGTTTGGAAACACCATATATTTT.